This T cell receptor beta chain was found in a study of blood T cell repertoires in COVID-19. The wider study: There were acute and convalescent COVID-19 samples, and they came from the United States, Italy and Spain.

The CDR3 spans 15 residues. The germline CDR1 and CDR2 sequences are SGHDN and FVKESK. The V segment lost 3 bases and the J segment 6 bases; nucleotides outside the gene matches: 9. Original processing notes: Estimates of nucleated cell counts were drawn from the amplification of reference gene primers. Libraries were prepared by immunoSEQ multiplex PCR; TCRdb keeps only in-frame clonotypes and omits some of them. V, J and clone size derive from that table, while D and trimming were established from the DNA sequence. The data contain under 40,000 clones, 94% of them singletons. Source material: peripheral blood. This sequence originates from a human donor with active COVID-19. The donor label of this sample is uncertain. The V call is TRBV14, the J call TRBJ2-3; TRBD1 matches 7 bases. This CDR3 is CASSQWTGPEDTQYF. The CDR3 bases are TGTGCCAGCAGCCAGTGGACAGGTCCTGAGGATACGCAGTATTTT.